These 2 T cell receptor beta chains were sequenced from one sample in a study of T-cell reconstitution after alpha-beta-depleted transplantation in children. A library of TCRbeta sequences, prepared with unique molecular identifiers, was generated. TCRdb analysed the PCR reads with MiXCR anew, one entry per CDR3 protein. The sample consists of 120,000 or so distinct CDR3 sequences, around 23% of them appearing once. Sequencing was performed on PBMCs, mostly from graft donor cells, taken 180 days after TCRalphabeta/CD19-depleted stem cell transplant. The receptors stem from a male patient aged 2-15 years who had a stem cell transplant for chronic granulomatous disease, so the T cells may come from the graft donor.

A few counts support this clonotype. One end of the junction varies from germline; a read error may be responsible. V usage is TRBV20-1 and J usage is TRBJ2-6; possible D gene TRBD1, 5 bases. The CDR3 sequence is 13 residues long. CDR1 is DFQATT, CDR2 SNEGSKA, per germline (reference sequence). The CDR3 nucleotides are TGCAGTGCCCCACTCTCTGGGGCCAACGGCCTGACTTTC. This sequence encodes CSAPLSGANGLTF.

This clonotype was detected a few times. The chain carries TRBV12-3 or TRBV12-4 and TRBJ2-3, with D unresolved. Between the trimmed V and J ends, which lost 5 bases and 4 bases, there was a span of 13 bases. The CDR3 consists of 14 residues. CDR3 in amino acids: CASSPPRESDTQYF. The CDR3 nucleotides are TGTGCCAGCAGTCCCCCTAGAGAGTCAGATACGCAGTATTTT.